The 16 T cell receptor beta chains presented below share a single source sample, sequenced in a study of blood T cell repertoires in COVID-19. The method was immunoSEQ multiplex PCR; TCRdb's version includes in-frame clones alone and lacks a portion of them. The table shows 270,000 or so clones, with 84% occurring only once. Material for sequencing was peripheral blood. These receptors were taken from a human donor in a cohort sampled during active COVID-19.

The V gene is TRBV24-1, the J gene TRBJ1-2; the D is unclear. V lost 6 bases and J 3 bases, leaving 13 bases between the germline ends. CDR3 length equals 14 residues. Germline assignment: CDR1 KGHDR and CDR2 SFDVKD. Written as DNA, the CDR3 is TGTGCCACCAGTACATCGGGTATTGACTATGGCTACACCTTC. Translating it yields CATSTSGIDYGYTF.

The J gene is TRBJ1-4, the V gene TRBV24-1; 9 positions agree with TRBD1. The J segment lost 0 bases and the V segment lost 1 base, leaving 17 bases of the junction unmatched. From germline, CDR1 is KGHDR and CDR2 SFDVKD. This CDR3 region has 22 residues. The CDR3 DNA sequence: TGTGCCACCAGTGATTTACAGCGGCGTGGGACAGGGTCGGTTGCAACTAATGAAAAACTGTTTTTT. This translates into CATSDLQRRGTGSVATNEKLFF.

The chain joins TRBV3-1 (or the pseudogene TRBV3-2) to TRBJ2-5; 7 bases line up with TRBD2. Germline trimming cut 3 bases from V and 5 bases from J; bases unmatched to any gene: 6. Germline V gene data show CDR1 as LGHDT and CDR2 as YNNKEL (reference sequence). The CDR3 runs 14 residues. CDR3 region: CASSQGGRMETQYF. CDR3 in DNA: TGTGCCAGCAGCCAGGGCGGGAGAATGGAGACCCAGTACTTC.

The gene calls are TRBV24-1 and TRBJ1-5; D is unclear. This CDR3 is 13 amino acids long. Trimming shortened V by 7 bases and J by 0 bases, and 6 bases separated the two germline ends. Germline lookup yields CDR1 KGHDR and CDR2 SFDVKD. As DNA, the CDR3 is TGTGCCACCAGCGGGTATAGCAATCAGCCCCAGCATTTT. Residues: CATSGYSNQPQHF.

The J gene is TRBJ2-1, the V gene TRBV6-6; 11 nucleotides line up with TRBD2. Germline V gene lookup returns CDR1 MNHNY and CDR2 SVGAGI (reference sequence). The CDR3 has 16 residues. V was pared by 2 bases and J by 7 bases, with 7 bases of the junction left unmatched. The CDR3 DNA reads as TGTGCCAGCAGTTACGAACTAGCGGGAGTAGGTAATGAGCAGTTCTTC. It translates to CASSYELAGVGNEQFF.

The chain combines TRBV18 with TRBJ2-5, with D perhaps TRBD2 (7 bases). This CDR3 is 15 amino acids long. CDR1 is KGHSH and CDR2 is LQKENI in the germline V gene. V lost 6 bases and J 2 bases, leaving 16 bases between the germline ends. The CDR3 sequence: CASSPGGGPQETQYF. CDR3 nucleotides: TGTGCCAGCTCCCCTGGGGGGGGCCCTCAAGAGACCCAGTACTTC.

This clone was detected only once. This sequence joins TRBV7-9 and TRBJ2-7; 10 bases are shared with TRBD2. Unmatched junction bases numbered 13, after V lost 5 bases and J lost 3 bases. This CDR3 contains 17 residues. Germline CDR1 is SEHNR and CDR2 is FQNEAQ (reference sequence). CDR3 sequence reads: CASSPRRSSGSIYEQYF. As DNA, the CDR3 is TGTGCCAGCAGCCCGCGACGGTCTAGCGGGAGTATCTACGAGCAGTACTTC.

This clone was recorded only once. The chain carries TRBV27 and TRBJ2-5, with 7 bases identical to TRBD1. The CDR3 is made up of 15 amino acids. The junction had 9 bases not matched to a gene; V was cut back by 5 bases and J by 3 bases. Germline CDR1 reads MNHEY; CDR2 reads SMNVEV (reference sequence). CDR3 bases: TGTGCCAGCAGTACCGGGACAGTTGTCAAAGAGACCCAGTACTTC. It yields the protein CASSTGTVVKETQYF.

The chain couples TRBV7-9 to TRBJ1-4; TRBD1 might be the D (6 bases). The CDR3 is 16 residues long. V was pared by 5 bases and J by 7 bases, with 20 bases between. CDR1 and CDR2 (germline): SEHNR, FQNEAQ (reference sequence). CDR3: CASSLDPRGGREKLFF. CDR3 nucleotides: TGTGCCAGCAGCCTCGATCCCAGGGGTGGACGTGAAAAACTGTTTTTT.

V gene TRBV11-1 combines with J gene TRBJ2-7; 10 positions agree with TRBD2. The trim removed 2 bases at V and 4 bases at J, leaving 5 bases unmatched. From germline, CDR1 is SGHAT and CDR2 FQDESV (reference sequence). This CDR3 region has 15 residues. The CDR3 spells CASSLLAGAHYEQYF. The DNA for the CDR3 is TGTGCCAGCAGCTTACTAGCGGGAGCACATTACGAGCAGTACTTC.

The CDR3 spells CATERGGGAGDTQYF. In nucleotides, the CDR3 is TGTGCCACTGAGAGAGGCGGGGGCGCGGGTGATACGCAGTATTTT. The rearrangement uses TRBV9 and TRBJ2-3, with D perhaps TRBD2 (7 bases). The CDR3 totals 15 residues. V was pared by 9 bases and J by 6 bases, with 23 bases between. Germline V gives CDR1 SGDLS, CDR2 YYNGEE.

In its sample, this clone was seen a few times. The V call is TRBV6-1, the J call TRBJ2-7; TRBD2 matches 12 bases. Germline lookup yields CDR1 MNHNS and CDR2 SASEGT. The CDR3 totals 15 residues. With 2 bases clipped from V and 6 bases from J, the junction kept 5 bases outside the gene matches. The chain's CDR3 is CASSEKTSGSGEQYF. DNA of the CDR3: TGTGCCAGCAGTGAAAAGACTAGCGGGAGCGGCGAGCAGTACTTC.

The chain uses TRBV19 and TRBJ1-1; D is possibly TRBD1 (6 bases). With 2 bases removed from V and 4 bases from J, the gap between germline ends came to 14 bases. The CDR3 consists of 15 residues. Germline V gene data show CDR1 as LNHDA and CDR2 as SQIVND (reference sequence). In DNA, the CDR3 is TGTGCCAGTAGTATATCGGGCAGGGGCGGCACTGAAGCTTTCTTT. It specifies CASSISGRGGTEAFF.

The chain combines TRBV7-9 with TRBJ2-6, with TRBD1 matching 10 bases. Losses at the gene ends were 5 bases for V and 2 bases for J; bases not matched to a gene: 12. The V gene's germline CDR1 is SEHNR and CDR2 FQNEAQ (reference sequence). The CDR3 consists of 19 residues. In DNA, the CDR3 is TGTGCCAGCAGCCCCCCGGGAGGGACAGGGGTCCCTGGGGCCAACGTCCTGACTTTC. Its translation: CASSPPGGTGVPGANVLTF.

The gene calls are TRBV18 and TRBJ2-2; D possibly corresponds to TRBD2 (7 bases). Germline CDR1 KGHSH, CDR2 LQKENI. The CDR3 is 15 residues long. Deletions cut 3 bases from V and 4 bases from J, with 12 bases between. CDR3 in amino acids: CASSPAGAPTGELFF. The DNA of the CDR3 is TGTGCCAGCTCACCGGCGGGGGCTCCCACCGGGGAGCTGTTTTTT.

The chain uses TRBV11-3 and TRBJ2-3, with 8 bases fitting TRBD1. Germline lookup yields CDR1 SGHNT and CDR2 YENEEA. The CDR3 is 17 residues long. Germline trimming cut 1 base from V and 2 bases from J; bases unmatched to any gene: 8. DNA for the CDR3: TGTGCCAGCAGCTTAGTCGTCGGGACAGGACTCACAGATACGCAGTATTTT. Amino acid sequence: CASSLVVGTGLTDTQYF.